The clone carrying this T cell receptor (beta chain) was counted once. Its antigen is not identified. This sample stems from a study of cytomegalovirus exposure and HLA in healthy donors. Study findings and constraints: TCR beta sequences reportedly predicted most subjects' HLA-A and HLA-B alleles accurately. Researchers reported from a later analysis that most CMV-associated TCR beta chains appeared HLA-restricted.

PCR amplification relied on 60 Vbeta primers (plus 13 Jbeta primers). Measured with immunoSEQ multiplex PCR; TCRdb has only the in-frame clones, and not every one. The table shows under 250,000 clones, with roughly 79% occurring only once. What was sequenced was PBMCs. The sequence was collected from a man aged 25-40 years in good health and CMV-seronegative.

The CDR3 DNA sequence: TGTGCCAGCAGCTTGATCCGGGGAAAGACCCAGTACTTC. This translates into CASSLIRGKTQYF. The chain couples TRBV5-6 to TRBJ2-5, with a tentative D call TRBD2 (5 bases). Germline V CDR1 and CDR2: SGHDT, YYEEEE. This CDR3 contains 13 residues. The V gene lost 1 base and the J gene lost 6 bases, with 10 bases spanning the gap.